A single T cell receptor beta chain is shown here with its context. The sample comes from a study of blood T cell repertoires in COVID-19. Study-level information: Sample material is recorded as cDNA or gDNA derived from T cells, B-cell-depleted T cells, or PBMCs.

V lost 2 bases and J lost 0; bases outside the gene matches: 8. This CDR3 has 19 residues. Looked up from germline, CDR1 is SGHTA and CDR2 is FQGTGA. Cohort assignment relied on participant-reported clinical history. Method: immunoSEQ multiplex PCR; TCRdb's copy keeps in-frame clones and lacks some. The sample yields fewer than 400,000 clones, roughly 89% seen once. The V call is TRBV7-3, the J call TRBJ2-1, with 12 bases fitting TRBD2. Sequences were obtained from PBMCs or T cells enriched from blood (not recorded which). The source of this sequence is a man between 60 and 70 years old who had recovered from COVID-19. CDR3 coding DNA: TGTGCCAGCAGCTTATCCGGGACTAGCGGGTCGAGCTCCTACAATGAGCAGTTCTTC. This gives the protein CASSLSGTSGSSSYNEQFF.